What follows describes a single T cell receptor (beta chain). The data derive from a study of Ad26.COV2.S vaccination and SARS-CoV-2 variants. Sequencing was performed with immunoSEQ multiplex PCR; in TCRdb, only in-frame clones are kept and a portion is missing. The table records more than 300,000 clones, around 84% of them present only once. Treatment here: around 19 received Ad26.COV2.S at low or high dose, single or two shots; several received placebo; per-sample allocation not given. Repertoires come from day 63 after the first vaccine or placebo injection. This clonotype was sampled from a person between 18 and 65 years old who received the Ad26.COV2.S COVID-19 vaccine or a placebo. The input for sequencing was peripheral blood, taken in a trial of Ad26.COV2.S vaccine versus placebo.

CDR3 sequence reads: CASSLATGVYEQYF. The CDR3 DNA follows: TGTGCCAGCAGCTTAGCTACAGGGGTTTACGAGCAGTACTTC. The chain carries TRBV7-9 and TRBJ2-7, with 7 bases fitting TRBD1. The CDR3 is 14 amino acids. Germline lookup yields CDR1 SEHNR and CDR2 FQNEAQ (reference sequence). V shed 0 bases and J 4 bases; nucleotides not matched to a gene: 3. The complete variable domain, with remaining parts taken from reference TRBV7-9 and TRBJ2-7, reads DTGVSQNPRHKITKRGQNVTFRCDPISEHNRLYWYRQTLGQGPEFLTYFQNEAQLEKSRLLSDRFSAERPKGSFSTLEIQRTEQGDSAMYLCASSLATGVYEQYFGPGTRLTVT.